This T cell receptor beta chain was captured by sequencing in a study of cytomegalovirus exposure and HLA in healthy donors. Overall study: A preliminary data release comprised about 85 million unique TCRs obtained from HLA-typed donors. Assignment to the Caucasian-associated ancestry cluster applied to 75% to 85% of the approximately 420 genotyped donors.

Points on this clone: Its antigen is not known.

The PCR had 60 Vbeta and 13 Jbeta primers. The method was immunoSEQ multiplex PCR; TCRdb's version includes in-frame clones alone and lacks a portion of them. The sample has over 60,000 clones; 60% to 75% are singletons. Trimming took 6 bases from V and 2 from J; bases not matched to a gene: 3. The CDR3 runs 13 residues. CDR1 and CDR2 from the germline V gene are LNHDA and SQIVND (reference sequence). Overall study results and limits: In a later analysis, V- and J-gene trimming of beta chains associated with a DCLRE1C missense variant, replicated independently. Reportedly, HLA-A and HLA-B alleles of most subjects were accurately predicted from TCR beta.

The chain combines TRBV19 with TRBJ2-7; 8 bases are shared with TRBD1. Sequenced: PBMCs. The receptor's source is a man between 65 and 85 years old in good health and CMV-seronegative. CDR3 sequence reads: CASSEQGAYEQYF. The CDR3 coding sequence is TGTGCCAGTAGCGAACAGGGGGCCTACGAGCAGTACTTC.